This is a list of T cell receptor beta chains from one sample in a study of cytomegalovirus exposure and HLA in healthy donors. Sequencing was performed with immunoSEQ multiplex PCR; in TCRdb, only in-frame clones are kept and a portion is missing. Found here are around 130,000 clones, about 80% of them singletons; the top ten hold 1.5%. Sequencing was done on a sample of PBMCs. The origin of the receptors is a young woman in good health and CMV-seronegative. Each CDR3 is given with its conserved first and last residue. The order of the fields is V gene, D gene, clone size, J gene, CDR3 protein, CDR3 DNA. The D gene is left open where the match is weak. Size values are once, few and many counts, or a class for expanded clones, and some rows have none.

>TRBV7-2|TRBD1|NA|TRBJ1-2
CASSQGQGRGYGYTF
TGTGCCAGCAGTCAAGGACAGGGCCGAGGGTATGGCTACACCTTC
>TRBV25-1|TRBD1|once|TRBJ2-2
CASTRGQLNTGELFF
TGTGCCAGCACCAGGGGGCAGTTGAACACCGGGGAGCTGTTTTTT
>TRBV10-1|NA|NA|TRBJ1-1
CASSGTAWTEAFF
TGCGCCAGCAGTGGGACAGCGTGGACTGAAGCTTTCTTT
>TRBV7-8|NA|NA|TRBJ1-1
CASSLAGHEAFF
TGTGCCAGCAGCTTAGCGGGACATGAAGCTTTCTTT
>TRBV7-9|NA|once|TRBJ1-1
CASSSQASGEAFF
TGTGCCAGCAGCTCCCAGGCCTCTGGGGAAGCTTTCTTT
>TRBV19|NA|NA|TRBJ1-2
CASSIWQGGNYGYTF
TGTGCCAGTAGTATTTGGCAGGGAGGCAACTATGGCTACACCTTC
>TRBV12-5|NA|NA|TRBJ1-2
CASGQTRVYGYTF
TGTGCTAGTGGTCAAACTCGGGTCTATGGCTACACCTTC
>TRBV5-1|NA|NA|TRBJ2-5
CASSLTSPNVGSETQYF
TGCGCCAGCAGCTTGACTAGCCCTAACGTTGGGTCAGAGACCCAGTACTTC
>TRBV10-3|NA|NA|TRBJ2-3
CAIAPGVSPPDTQYF
TGTGCCATCGCTCCGGGGGTTAGCCCTCCAGATACGCAGTATTTT
>TRBV7-9|TRBD1|NA|TRBJ1-2
CASSSRDRGRYGYTF
TGTGCCAGCAGTTCGCGGGACAGGGGTCGATATGGCTACACCTTC
>TRBV9|TRBD1|NA|TRBJ2-1
CASSVLGQGNEQFF
TGTGCCAGCAGCGTACTAGGACAGGGTAATGAGCAGTTCTTC
>TRBV6-5|TRBD1|NA|TRBJ1-1
CASSDLQGKVTEAFF
TGTGCCAGCAGCGATTTACAGGGGAAGGTCACTGAAGCTTTCTTT
>TRBV2|TRBD2|few|TRBJ2-1
CASSTPTSGNNEQFF
TGTGCCAGCAGCACTCCGACTAGCGGGAACAATGAGCAGTTCTTC
>TRBV30|TRBD1|NA|TRBJ1-1
CAWSVRTGGTEAFF
TGTGCCTGGAGTGTACGGACAGGGGGCACTGAAGCTTTCTTT
>TRBV5-1|NA|once|TRBJ1-1
CASSLGGGGKTEAFF
TGCGCCAGCAGTCTGGGAGGGGGAGGCAAGACTGAAGCTTTCTTT
>TRBV7-9|TRBD1|NA|TRBJ1-1
CASSYDRATEAFF
TGTGCCAGCAGCTATGACAGGGCCACTGAAGCTTTCTTT
>TRBV5-1|TRBD1|NA|TRBJ1-1
CASSSRDRANTEAFF
TGCGCCAGCAGCTCCCGGGACAGGGCGAACACTGAAGCTTTCTTT
>TRBV30|TRBD1|NA|TRBJ1-2
CAWSPGTGNDGYTF
TGTGCCTGGAGTCCCGGGACAGGGAATGATGGCTACACCTTC
>TRBV7-3|NA|NA|TRBJ1-1
CASSLFFNTEAFF
TGTGCCAGCAGCTTATTCTTCAACACTGAAGCTTTCTTT
>TRBV5-1|NA|NA|TRBJ1-1
CASSLTGQTEAFF
TGCGCCAGCAGCTTGACGGGACAAACTGAAGCTTTCTTT
>TRBV15|TRBD2|NA|TRBJ2-1
CATSRDPPGLAGGTNEQFF
TGTGCCACCAGCAGAGATCCTCCCGGACTAGCGGGAGGAACCAATGAGCAGTTCTTC
>TRBV5-1|NA|few|TRBJ1-2
CASRPVGDYVGYTF
TGCGCCAGCAGACCCGTCGGAGATTATGTAGGCTACACCTTC
>TRBV6-1|TRBD2|NA|TRBJ2-3
CASSGPSGSQGTQYF
TGTGCCAGCAGTGGGCCTAGCGGGAGTCAAGGGACGCAGTATTTT
>TRBV4-3|NA|NA|TRBJ2-1
CASSPATSYNEQFF
TGCGCCAGCAGCCCAGCGACCTCCTACAATGAGCAGTTCTTC
>TRBV6-1|TRBD1|NA|TRBJ1-3
CATFTTTGSWNTIYF
TGTGCCACCTTCACAACGACAGGGTCATGGAACACCATATATTTT
>TRBV7-2|NA|NA|TRBJ2-4
CASSFGSAKNSQYF
TGTGCCAGCAGCTTTGGGTCAGCCAAAAACAGTCAGTACTTC
>TRBV27|NA|NA|TRBJ2-6
CASSFHGANVLTF
TGTGCCAGCAGTTTTCATGGGGCCAACGTCCTGACTTTC
>TRBV2|NA|NA|TRBJ1-2
CASSEAREGYTF
TGTGCCAGCAGTGAAGCGCGCGAGGGCTACACCTTC
>TRBV4-3|NA|NA|TRBJ1-6
CASSQDVSVTRPLHF
TGCGCCAGCAGCCAAGATGTCAGTGTAACCAGGCCCCTCCACTTT
>TRBV7-9|TRBD2|NA|TRBJ2-7
CASTGTSGYYEQYF
TGTGCCAGCACGGGGACTAGCGGTTACTACGAGCAGTACTTC
>TRBV6-5|NA|NA|TRBJ2-7
CASSYSGRTYEQYF
TGTGCCAGCAGTTACTCGGGCAGGACCTACGAGCAGTACTTC
>TRBV7-6|TRBD1|NA|TRBJ1-6
CASSLGGQGAVPLHF
TGTGCCAGCAGCTTAGGGGGGCAGGGGGCTGTACCCCTCCACTTT
>TRBV6-4|TRBD2|NA|TRBJ2-1
CASSVGTSGSSYNEQFF
TGTGCCAGCAGTGTGGGGACTAGCGGAAGCTCCTACAATGAGCAGTTCTTC
>TRBV6-1|NA|NA|TRBJ2-2
CASKGTAHTGELFF
TGTGCCAGCAAAGGCACAGCTCACACCGGGGAGCTGTTTTTT
>TRBV4-2|NA|few|TRBJ1-5
CASSQDRDQPQHF
TGTGCCAGCAGCCAAGATCGGGATCAGCCCCAGCATTTT
>TRBV9|NA|NA|TRBJ1-2
CASSVGAGANYGYTF
TGTGCCAGCAGCGTCGGGGCAGGGGCTAACTATGGCTACACCTTC
>TRBV7-9|TRBD1|NA|TRBJ1-6
CASSEDRGRNSPLHF
TGTGCCAGCAGCGAGGACAGGGGTAGAAATTCACCCCTCCACTTT
>TRBV27|TRBD1|NA|TRBJ2-7
CASSGTGDSYEQYF
TGTGCCAGCAGTGGGACAGGGGACTCCTACGAGCAGTACTTC
>TRBV30|NA|NA|TRBJ1-1
CASLGRLDTEAFF
TGTGCCTCCCTAGGCCGACTGGACACTGAAGCTTTCTTT
>TRBV6-6|NA|NA|TRBJ1-1
CASSYPGSTEAFF
TGTGCCAGCAGTTACCCAGGAAGCACTGAAGCTTTCTTT
>TRBV25-1|NA|few|TRBJ2-1
CASSDDMAFNEQFF
TGTGCCAGCAGTGATGATATGGCTTTCAATGAGCAGTTCTTC
>TRBV25-1|NA|NA|TRBJ1-2
CASNDPGAYGYTF
TGTGCCAGCAATGACCCAGGGGCGTATGGCTACACCTTC
>TRBV9|NA|NA|TRBJ2-5
CASSVSGEQETQYF
TGTGCCAGCAGCGTCTCAGGGGAACAAGAGACCCAGTACTTC
>TRBV5-6|TRBD1|NA|TRBJ2-1
CASSLLGQGRDEQFF
TGTGCCAGCAGCCTACTCGGACAGGGAAGGGATGAGCAGTTCTTC
>TRBV27|TRBD1|NA|TRBJ1-5
CASSSSGTGGLPQHF
TGTGCCAGCAGCTCATCCGGGACAGGGGGCCTGCCCCAGCATTTT
>TRBV19|NA|NA|TRBJ2-4
CASTPGQYF
TGTGCCAGTACCCCAGGGCAGTACTTC
>TRBV7-9|NA|NA|TRBJ1-1
CASSSLWTPFEAFF
TGTGCCAGCAGCTCGTTGTGGACACCCTTTGAAGCTTTCTTT
>TRBV6-5|TRBD1|few|TRBJ1-2
CASSYGRGGERYGYTF
TGTGCCAGCAGTTACGGTCGAGGGGGCGAGAGGTATGGCTACACCTTC
>TRBV7-9|TRBD2|NA|TRBJ2-1
CASSPRRERGPQNEQFF
TGTGCCAGCAGCCCTCGGAGGGAGCGGGGGCCCCAGAATGAGCAGTTCTTC
>TRBV5-5|TRBD1|NA|TRBJ1-5
CASSLGQGDQPQHF
TGTGCCAGCAGCTTGGGACAGGGAGATCAGCCCCAGCATTTT
>TRBV7-2|TRBD2|NA|TRBJ2-2
CASSLFRGGQYTGELFF
TGTGCCAGCAGCCTCTTCCGGGGGGGCCAGTACACCGGGGAGCTGTTTTTT
>TRBV7-9|NA|NA|TRBJ1-2
CASSLVHGAVQFYGYTF
TGTGCCAGCAGCTTAGTGCATGGGGCGGTTCAGTTCTATGGCTACACCTTC
>TRBV7-7|TRBD1|NA|TRBJ1-1
CASSIGTDTEAFF
TGTGCCAGCAGCATAGGGACAGACACTGAAGCTTTCTTT
>TRBV7-2|TRBD1|few|TRBJ1-1
CASSLVGQPNTEAFF
TGTGCCAGCAGCTTAGTGGGACAGCCGAACACTGAAGCTTTCTTT
>TRBV6-1|NA|NA|TRBJ2-7
CASSAASGQSYEQYF
TGTGCCAGCAGTGCGGCCAGTGGACAGTCCTACGAGCAGTACTTC